The T cell receptor (beta chain) under discussion was sequenced for a study of CD8+ T cells in alopecia areata. Study overall: Treated patients were given oral tofacitinib, which was dosed at 5 to 10 mg twice daily. Whole-study results and caveats: Elevated clonality characterized lesional scalp relative to normal scalp, particularly in alopecia totalis/universalis.

On this clone itself: Its antigen is still unknown.

Samples from alopecia areata patients were lesional scalp punch biopsies and peripheral blood. Extraction and reverse transcription of RNA yielded cDNA as the sequencing template. Repertoires were generated with immunoSEQ multiplex PCR, while TCRdb's copy carries only in-frame clones and drops some. The table includes over 120,000 clones, roughly 46% detected once. Germline values: CDR1 SGDLS, CDR2 YYNGEE. The CDR3 spans 13 residues. The germline V and J ends were trimmed by 4 bases and 1 base, with 5 bases remaining between them. The sequence derives from a human donor with alopecia areata. The starting material was CD4+ T cells sorted from blood, obtained at week 0. The rearrangement uses TRBV9 and TRBJ2-2, with no clear D. This chain's CDR3 is CASSLLNTGELFF. The CDR3 DNA follows: TGTGCCAGCAGCCTGTTGAACACCGGGGAGCTGTTTTTT.